Presented here are 8 T cell receptor beta chains from one specimen sequenced in a study of response to subunit inactivated influenza vaccine. From the RT-PCR reads, TCRdb called clonotypes with MiXCR, one entry per CDR3 protein. The data contain 800,000 to 1,000,000 distinct CDR3 sequences, roughly 20% of them singletons. The starting material was PBMCs from blood, obtained more than 4 days after vaccination. The receptors come from a middle-aged man who received an inactivated influenza vaccine.

This chain joins TRBV6-1 and TRBJ2-7, with D perhaps TRBD2 (5 bases). Germline V gene sequence: CDR1 MNHNS, CDR2 SASEGT. Trimming pared 11 bases from V and 4 bases from J, leaving 15 bases between. The CDR3 contains 12 residues. CDR3 DNA: TGTGCCGCAAGGTGGGGAGTTTACGAGCAGTACTTC. This codes for CAARWGVYEQYF.

The sample holds one count of this clonotype. The chain links TRBV7-2 to TRBJ2-1, with D unclear. Trimming stripped 1 base from V and 5 bases from J, with 9 bases between. Germline CDR1 is SGHTA and CDR2 is FQGNSA. The CDR3 sequence is 14 residues long. This CDR3 is CASSLGSWDNEQFF. DNA for the CDR3: TGTGCCAGCAGCTTAGGTAGTTGGGACAATGAGCAGTTCTTC.

This clonotype was observed a few times. The DNA of the CDR3 is TGCAGTGCTCGCACCGCGACAGGGGGCGGGGAGACCCAGTACTTC. Translated, it gives CSARTATGGGETQYF. The chain uses TRBV20-1 and TRBJ2-5; 10 nucleotides align to TRBD1. Germline CDR1 DFQATT, CDR2 SNEGSKA (reference sequence). The CDR3 spans 15 residues. Trimming cost V 5 bases and J 5 bases; bases outside gene matches: 11.

This clonotype was found a few times. J is TRBJ2-7 and V is TRBV13; D tentatively reads TRBD1 or TRBD2 (5 bases each). CDR3 length: 16 residues. Trimming took off 4 bases at V and 0 bases at J, with 16 bases between the two ends. Germline CDR1 and CDR2: PRHDT and FYEKMQ (reference sequence). The CDR3 bases are TGTGCCAGCAGCTCTCGAACCGGGACGGACTCCTACGAGCAGTACTTC. Translating it yields CASSSRTGTDSYEQYF.

The chain has TRBV4-3 and TRBJ2-1; 7 nucleotides match TRBD1. V dropped 3 bases and J dropped 15; count of bases not matched to a gene: 8. CDR3 length equals 12 residues. Germline V lookup: CDR1 LGHNA, CDR2 YSLEER. The CDR3 here is CASSHVQGELFF. As DNA, the CDR3 is TGCGCCAGCAGCCACGTCCAGGGGGAACTGTTCTTC.

Only a few counts were recorded for this clonotype. The CDR3 DNA reads TGTGCCAGCAGCTCAAGGACTGGTTACGAGCAGTACTTC. This codes for CASSSRTGYEQYF. This chain connects TRBV7-9 to TRBJ2-7, with D possibly TRBD2 on 5 matching bases. Trimming stripped 4 bases from V and 4 bases from J, with 11 bases between. The CDR3 runs 13 residues. Germline CDR1 is SEHNR and CDR2 is FQNEAQ (reference sequence).

This clonotype was counted a few times. The chain combines TRBV4-1 with TRBJ1-4; D gene unclear. V dropped 1 base and J dropped 6 bases, with 18 bases sitting between them. The germline V gene has CDR1 MGHRA and CDR2 YSYEKL. The CDR3 contains 17 residues. The CDR3 region is CASSQVVGIRVDEKLFF. For the CDR3, the DNA is TGCGCCAGCAGCCAAGTTGTGGGGATACGGGTCGATGAAAAACTGTTTTTT.

This clonotype has a handful of counts. This chain links TRBV21-1 with TRBJ2-7. TRBV21-1 is a documented pseudogene. The CDR3 consists of 15 residues. The CDR3 region is CASSHHKKSSYEQYF. The CDR3 bases are TGTGCCAGCAGTCACCACAAGAAGTCGTCCTACGAGCAGTACTTC.